This T cell receptor beta chain derives from a study of T cell repertoires in cytomegalovirus infection. Note on this clonotype: Its antigen is undetermined.

The V end was cut by 7 bases, the J end by 3 bases, with 21 bases between. CDR3 size: 17 residues. MiXCR was run by TCRdb on the reads, yielding one entry per CDR3 protein. The sample records 450,000 to 650,000 distinct CDR3 sequences, approximately 40% being singletons. The sequence was collected from a human donor in good health (CMV status not recorded). Some clones in this sample may be carry-over from other donors' samples. The chain is built from TRBV12-3 or TRBV12-4 and TRBJ2-2, with TRBD1 as a possible D gene (6 bases). Sequenced material: cultured PBMCs, taken from culture after CMV antigen stimulation. The CDR3 sequence: CASNSLTDRTHTGELFF. In nucleotides, the CDR3 is TGTGCCAGCAATTCTTTAACCGACAGGACCCACACCGGGGAGCTGTTTTTT.